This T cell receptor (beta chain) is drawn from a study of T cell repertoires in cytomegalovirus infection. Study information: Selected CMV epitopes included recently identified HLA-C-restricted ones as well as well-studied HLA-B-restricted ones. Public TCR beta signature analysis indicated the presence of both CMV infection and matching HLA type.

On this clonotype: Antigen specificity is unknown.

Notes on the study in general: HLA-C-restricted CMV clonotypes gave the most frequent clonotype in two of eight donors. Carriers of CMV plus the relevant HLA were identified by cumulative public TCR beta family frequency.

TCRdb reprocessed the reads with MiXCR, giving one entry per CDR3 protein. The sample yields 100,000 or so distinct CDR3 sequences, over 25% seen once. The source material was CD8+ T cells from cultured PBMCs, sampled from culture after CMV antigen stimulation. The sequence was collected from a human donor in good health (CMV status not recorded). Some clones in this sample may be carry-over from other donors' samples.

The DNA for the CDR3 is TGTGCCAGCAGCTTAATCGGAGGGAGGACCAGGGGCTACACCTTC. Translating it yields CASSLIGGRTRGYTF. The chain recombines TRBV13 with TRBJ1-2; unclear D gene. CDR1 and CDR2 from the germline V gene are PRHDT and FYEKMQ (reference sequence). CDR3 length: 15 amino acids. V gave up 2 bases and J gave up 8 bases, with 18 bases separating them.